These T cell receptor beta chains were read from a single sample in a study of human T cells and chemical hapten exposure. One entry per CDR3 protein, called by TCRdb with MiXCR from the RACE reads. The table lists 35,000 to 50,000 distinct CDR3 sequences, 12% of them singletons, with roughly 5.7% in the top ten. The sequenced sample was whole blood, obtained in connection with sensitization to the hapten diphenylcyclopropenone (DPC). These receptors were taken from a woman in her 30s with alopecia areata. Some clones in this sample may be carry-over from other donors' samples. The CDR3 runs from the conserved cysteine through the conserved F or W. A D gene is named only where the DNA matches it firmly. Size is omitted from some rows. Given values are once, few, many or a class for expanded clones.

D gene: TRBD2
V gene: TRBV28
clone size: many
CDR3 protein: CASSSSGLALRGFF

D gene: NA
V gene: TRBV7-9
clone size: many
CDR3 protein: CASNPSGGQETQYF

D gene: TRBD1
V gene: TRBV7-9
clone size: few
CDR3 protein: CASSQGQGGEKLFF

D gene: TRBD1
V gene: TRBV28
clone size: NA
CDR3 protein: CASSTGERYNEQFF

D gene: NA
V gene: TRBV7-9
clone size: NA
CDR3 protein: CASSWHQETQYF

D gene: TRBD2
V gene: TRBV11-2
clone size: many
CDR3 protein: CASSPGLAGLTSTDTQYF

D gene: TRBD2
V gene: TRBV4-2
clone size: few
CDR3 protein: CASSKTAGTSQVNEQFF

D gene: NA
V gene: TRBV7-6
clone size: NA
CDR3 protein: CASSSGLAYEQYF

D gene: TRBD2
V gene: TRBV7-6
clone size: NA
CDR3 protein: CASSLSSGRANTGELFF

D gene: NA
V gene: TRBV28
clone size: few
CDR3 protein: CASSFDSGYNEQFF

D gene: NA
V gene: TRBV29-1
clone size: few
CDR3 protein: CSVVSGLGGETQYF

D gene: NA
V gene: TRBV20-1
clone size: NA
CDR3 protein: CSAPGRQGVTDTQYF

D gene: NA
V gene: TRBV6-2/TRBV6-3
clone size: many
CDR3 protein: CASSLEQLGYQETQYF

D gene: TRBD2
V gene: TRBV20-1
clone size: NA
CDR3 protein: CSAARTSGSYEQYF

D gene: TRBD1
V gene: TRBV7-2
clone size: many
CDR3 protein: CASSLVQGARPQHF

D gene: NA
V gene: TRBV6-2/TRBV6-3
clone size: NA
CDR3 protein: CASSPQLQVSEAFF

D gene: NA
V gene: TRBV6-2/TRBV6-3
clone size: many
CDR3 protein: CASRWTTYEQYF

D gene: NA
V gene: TRBV11-1
clone size: NA
CDR3 protein: CASSLETGYEQYF

D gene: NA
V gene: TRBV6-6
clone size: NA
CDR3 protein: CASYSGANVLTF

D gene: TRBD1
V gene: TRBV29-1
clone size: NA
CDR3 protein: CSVEGQGRAFF

D gene: NA
V gene: TRBV20-1
clone size: many
CDR3 protein: CSARDPRDGVEIFF

D gene: NA
V gene: TRBV7-9
clone size: NA
CDR3 protein: CASSLGTVEQFF

D gene: NA
V gene: TRBV9
clone size: many
CDR3 protein: CASSGGRLSYEQYF

D gene: NA
V gene: TRBV15
clone size: NA
CDR3 protein: CATSTGTTDTQHF

D gene: TRBD1
V gene: TRBV11-2
clone size: NA
CDR3 protein: CASSLEPGGVYTF

D gene: TRBD1
V gene: TRBV7-9
clone size: many
CDR3 protein: CASSPRTGTNTGELFF

D gene: NA
V gene: TRBV18
clone size: many
CDR3 protein: CASSPSRGNYGYTF

D gene: TRBD2
V gene: TRBV12-3/TRBV12-4
clone size: once
CDR3 protein: CASEGLAGSNEQFF